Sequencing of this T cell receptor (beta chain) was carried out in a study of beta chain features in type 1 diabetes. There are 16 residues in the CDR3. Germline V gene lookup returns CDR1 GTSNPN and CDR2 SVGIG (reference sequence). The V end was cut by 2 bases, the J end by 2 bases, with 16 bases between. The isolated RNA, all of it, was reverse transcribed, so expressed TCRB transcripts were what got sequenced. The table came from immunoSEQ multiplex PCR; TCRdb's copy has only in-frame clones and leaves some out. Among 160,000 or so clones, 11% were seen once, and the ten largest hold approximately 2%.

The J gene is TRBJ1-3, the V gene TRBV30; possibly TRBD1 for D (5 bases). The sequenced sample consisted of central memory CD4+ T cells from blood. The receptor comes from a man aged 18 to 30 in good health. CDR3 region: CAWSKAGSTTGNTIYF. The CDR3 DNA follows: TGTGCCTGGAGTAAGGCAGGGAGTACGACTGGAAACACCATATATTTT.